The 28 T cell receptor beta chains below come from one sample, sequenced in a study of cytomegalovirus exposure and HLA in healthy donors (dated by TCRdb to the late 2010s). Receptor libraries were prepared by the immunoSEQ multiplex PCR assay. For the multiplex PCR, a mixture combining 60 forward primers for TCR Vbeta segments and 13 reverse primers for TCR Jbeta segments was used. The source is immuneACCESS, and TCRdb retained only in-frame sequences with V and J called. Part of the clones is not carried over; for the studies checked, unresolved V genes explain less than half of this, and the remainder is unexplained. This sample has around 300,000 clones in its table, and 72% of those were observed once. The ten largest make up roughly 2.4% of the sample. The sample consisted of PBMCs. The receptor source for this set is a female donor in good health and CMV-seronegative.

This rearrangement joins TRBV4-2 to TRBJ2-7; 7 bases agree with TRBD2. Trimming cost V 1 base and J 0 bases; bases outside gene matches: 9. Germline assignment: CDR1 LGHNA and CDR2 YNFKEQ. The CDR3 totals 17 residues. The CDR3 protein is CASSQGTTAGASYEQYF. In DNA, the CDR3 is TGTGCCAGCAGCCAAGGCACTACGGCGGGAGCCTCCTACGAGCAGTACTTC.

The chain has TRBV11-2 and TRBJ2-5, with D possibly TRBD2 on 6 matching bases. The germline CDR1 and CDR2 sequences are SGHAT and FQNNGV. V was cut by 1 base and J by 2 bases, with 11 bases left in between. The CDR3 covers 15 residues. CDR3 nucleotides: TGTGCCAGCAGCTTAGTGTGGGGGGATCAAGAGACCCAGTACTTC. Protein product: CASSLVWGDQETQYF.

Points on this clone: The sample has other DNA sequences that encode this CDR3 too. This chain joins TRBV11-2 and TRBJ2-7, with 9 bases aligning to TRBD2. There are 14 residues in the CDR3. V was pared by 3 bases and J by 2 bases, with 2 bases of the junction left unmatched. Per germline, CDR1 SGHAT and CDR2 FQNNGV. CDR3 coding DNA: TGTGCCAGCAGCTTCTCTAGCGGGACCTACGAGCAGTACTTC. It is translated as CASSFSSGTYEQYF.

The chain joins TRBV5-4 to TRBJ2-7; a weak D match, TRBD2 (6 bases). The CDR3 totals 14 residues. The germline V gene has CDR1 SGHNT and CDR2 YYREEE (reference sequence). Trimming removed 4 bases from V and 6 bases from J, with 17 bases in between. The CDR3 DNA reads TGTGCCAGCAGCCTCACTACCCTCGGGGGCGAGCAGTACTTC. Protein sequence: CASSLTTLGGEQYF. Full variable domain (outside the CDR3, taken from reference TRBV5-4 and TRBJ2-7): ETGVTQSPTHLIKTRGQQVTLRCSSQSGHNTVSWYQQALGQGPQFIFQYYREEENGRGNFPPRFSGLQFPNYSSELNVNALELDDSALYLCASSLTTLGGEQYFGPGTRLTVT.

The rearrangement uses TRBV7-2 and TRBJ1-6, with a weak D call TRBD1 (5 bases). Germline CDR1 is SGHTA and CDR2 is FQGNSA. The length of the CDR3 is 13 residues. Deletions cut 3 bases from V and 7 bases from J, with 7 bases between. CDR3 sequence: CASSFGGNSPLHF. CDR3 nucleotide sequence: TGTGCCAGCAGCTTTGGGGGGAATTCACCCCTCCACTTT.

Written as DNA, the CDR3 is TGTGCCAGTAGTACCACAGGGCAGGGTGAGCAGTTCTTC. This sequence encodes CASSTTGQGEQFF. V is TRBV19 and J is TRBJ2-1, with D possibly being TRBD1 (6 bases). The germline V and J ends were trimmed by 4 bases and 9 bases, with 13 bases remaining between them. Germline V gene data show CDR1 as LNHDA and CDR2 as SQIVND (reference sequence). CDR3 length: 13 amino acids.

CDR3 coding DNA: TGTGCCAGCAGCTTGGAGGGGTTTCCTAATGAAAAACTGTTTTTT. Encoded protein: CASSLEGFPNEKLFF. The V and J genes are TRBV5-5 and TRBJ1-4; D possibly corresponds to TRBD1 (5 bases). Germline V gene lookup returns CDR1 SGHKS and CDR2 YYEKEE (reference sequence). The length of the CDR3 is 15 residues. Trimming took 0 bases from V and 3 from J, leaving 9 bases between them.

The V gene is TRBV5-1, the J gene TRBJ2-7; 7 bases align to TRBD2. Germline V CDR1 and CDR2: SGHRS, YFSETQ. V shed 0 bases and J 6 bases; nucleotides not matched to a gene: 12. The CDR3 is made up of 16 amino acids. The CDR3 nucleotides read TGCGCCAGCAGCTTGGCCGGGGCTAGCGGCCTCTTCGAGCAGTACTTC. Encoded protein: CASSLAGASGLFEQYF.

This clone was seen a handful of times. The chain employs TRBV15 and TRBJ1-1, with TRBD1 as a possible D gene (5 bases). V was cut by 8 bases and J by 9 bases, with 16 bases left in between. The CDR3 extends over 12 amino acids. Germline values: CDR1 LNHNV, CDR2 YYDKDF (reference sequence). CDR3 in amino acids: CATLDSAQKAFF. The CDR3 DNA follows: TGTGCCACCCTTGACAGCGCACAGAAAGCTTTCTTT. The complete variable domain, with remaining parts taken from reference TRBV15 and TRBJ1-1, reads DAMVIQNPRYQVTQFGKPVTLSCSQTLNHNVMYWYQQKSSQAPKLLFHYYDKDFNNEADTPDNFQSRRPNTSFCFLDIRSPGLGDTAMYLCATLDSAQKAFFGQGTRLTVV.

The chain links TRBV10-1 to TRBJ2-1; 12 bases are shared with TRBD2. The CDR3 runs to 16 residues. From germline, CDR1 is WNHNN and CDR2 SYGVQD (reference sequence). Germline trimming cut 1 base from V and 5 bases from J; bases unmatched to any gene: 3. CDR3 loop: CASSELGLAGNNEQFF. The CDR3 DNA is TGCGCCAGCAGTGAGTTAGGACTAGCGGGGAACAATGAGCAGTTCTTC.

The CDR3 spells CASSSAGREGRNEQFF. For the CDR3, the DNA is TGTGCCAGCAGTTCCGCGGGGCGGGAGGGCCGAAATGAGCAGTTCTTC. The genes are TRBV27 and TRBJ2-1; 9 nucleotides line up with TRBD2. V was clipped by 4 bases and J by 7 bases; unmatched bases: 11. From germline, CDR1 is MNHEY and CDR2 SMNVEV (reference sequence). This CDR3 has 16 amino acids.

This clone has a handful of counts. The chain has TRBV7-9 and TRBJ2-5, with a possible D match to TRBD2 (6 bases). The ends were cut back, 4 bases at V and 10 bases at J, with 16 bases in the middle. Germline assignment: CDR1 SEHNR and CDR2 FQNEAQ (reference sequence). The CDR3 spans 13 residues. CDR3 protein: CASSSYPGDLQYF. CDR3 nucleotides: TGTGCCAGCAGCTCCTACCCGGGGGACCTCCAGTACTTC.

The chain recombines TRBV5-6 with TRBJ2-7; D not resolved. CDR3 length equals 13 residues. V was clipped by 0 bases and J by 6 bases, with 10 bases between them. Per the germline V gene, CDR1 is SGHDT and CDR2 is YYEEEE. In DNA, the CDR3 is TGTGCCAGCAGCTTGGCACAGACATCCGAGCAGTACTTC. It specifies CASSLAQTSEQYF.

The rearrangement links TRBV4-2 to TRBJ2-7, with 8 bases identical to TRBD2. Trimming removed 1 base from V and 3 bases from J; junction bases left unmatched: 11. From germline, CDR1 is LGHNA and CDR2 YNFKEQ. This CDR3 has 17 amino acids. The CDR3 loop is CASSQGLARPRSYEQYF. CDR3 in DNA: TGTGCCAGCAGCCAAGGACTAGCGAGACCTCGGAGCTACGAGCAGTACTTC.

J is TRBJ2-2 and V is TRBV11-2; 7 nucleotides match TRBD1. This CDR3 spans 16 amino acids. Trimming took 5 bases from V and 5 from J; bases not matched to a gene: 11. In germline, CDR1 is SGHAT, CDR2 FQNNGV. DNA of the CDR3: TGTGCCAGCAGCCCAGCCCGACAGGGAAGAACCGGGGAGCTGTTTTTT. This gives the protein CASSPARQGRTGELFF.

The rearrangement joins TRBV5-6 to TRBJ2-1, with TRBD1 as a possible D gene (6 bases). The CDR3 loop spans 15 amino acids. Germline V gives CDR1 SGHDT, CDR2 YYEEEE. Trimming stripped 1 base from V and 8 bases from J, with 16 bases between. CDR3 DNA sequence: TGTGCCAGCAGCTTGATGGGGGCACTGGGGGATGAGCAGTTCTTC. This gives the protein CASSLMGALGDEQFF.

This chain joins TRBV11-3 and TRBJ1-1, with D possibly matching TRBD1 (5 bases). CDR3 size: 11 residues. Germline V gene lookup returns CDR1 SGHNT and CDR2 YENEEA. V lost 7 bases and J lost 8, with 11 bases in between. In DNA, the CDR3 is TGTGCCAGCACCGCAGGGTCCGAAGCTTTCTTT. As protein: CASTAGSEAFF.

The V gene is TRBV27, the J gene TRBJ2-1; no reliable D call. Germline CDR1 reads MNHEY; CDR2 reads SMNVEV (reference sequence). Trimming cost V 6 bases and J 4 bases, with 19 bases left between them. This CDR3 has 16 residues. The CDR3 DNA is TGTGCCAGCAGCCATCGGTGGGCTGCCCTATACAATGAGCAGTTCTTC. Translation: CASSHRWAALYNEQFF.

The chain couples TRBV2 to TRBJ2-5; 10 positions agree with TRBD1. CDR1 and CDR2 (germline): SNHLY, FYNNEI. J lost 5 bases, V lost 6 bases, and 3 bases had no gene match. This CDR3 is built from 13 residues. CDR3 sequence (DNA): TGTGCCAGCAGGGGACAGGGGACGGAGACCCAGTACTTC. Protein sequence: CASRGQGTETQYF.

This chain connects TRBV5-6 to TRBJ1-1; TRBD1 agrees at 8 bases. In germline, CDR1 is SGHDT, CDR2 YYEEEE. V lost 3 bases and J lost 3; bases outside the gene matches: 4. There are 14 residues in the CDR3. CDR3 coding DNA: TGTGCCAGCAGCTGGACGGGACAGGACACTGAAGCTTTCTTT. This gives the protein CASSWTGQDTEAFF.

This clone was seen only a few times. The gene calls are TRBV6-5 and TRBJ2-4; D is perhaps TRBD1 (6 bases). CDR1 MNHEY and CDR2 SVGAGI come from the germline V gene. The V end was cut by 6 bases, the J end by 6 bases, with 15 bases between. The CDR3 totals 14 residues. The CDR3 DNA is TGTGCCAGCAGCTTAGGAACAGGGCCAAACATTCAGTACTTC. Its translation: CASSLGTGPNIQYF.

The V call is TRBV15, the J call TRBJ2-7; TRBD1 agrees at 7 bases. This CDR3 spans 14 amino acids. Per the germline V gene, CDR1 is LNHNV and CDR2 is YYDKDF (reference sequence). V was clipped by 5 bases and J by 3 bases; unmatched bases: 7. CDR3 DNA sequence: TGTGCCACCAGCGGTAAGACAGGGTTCTACGAGCAGTACTTC. Residues: CATSGKTGFYEQYF.

The chain recombines TRBV5-5 with TRBJ1-2, with TRBD1 matching over 10 bases. CDR3 length equals 15 residues. Germline V gives CDR1 SGHKS, CDR2 YYEKEE (reference sequence). With V trimmed by 4 bases and J by 10 bases, 13 bases remained unmatched. CDR3 nucleotides: TGTGCCAGCAGCCATGGGACAGGGGATTTCTTAGTCTACACCTTC. Translated, it gives CASSHGTGDFLVYTF.

This clone came up a few times. V is TRBV30 and J is TRBJ2-1, with D perhaps matching TRBD2 (5 bases). In germline, CDR1 is GTSNPN, CDR2 SVGIG (reference sequence). This CDR3 contains 12 residues. V was cut by 8 bases and J by 9 bases, with 17 bases left in between. The DNA of the CDR3 is TGTGCCGGACTCCGATCCTGGAGTGAGCAGTTCTTC. It specifies CAGLRSWSEQFF.

The rearrangement uses TRBV9 and TRBJ2-2, with D possibly TRBD2 on 5 matching bases. V dropped 1 base and J dropped 7 bases, with 8 bases sitting between them. The CDR3 loop spans 13 amino acids. Germline V lookup: CDR1 SGDLS, CDR2 YYNGEE. The CDR3 DNA reads as TGTGCCAGCAGCGTAAATGCGGGCGGGGAGCTGTTTTTT. It encodes CASSVNAGGELFF.

The rearrangement joins TRBV6-5 to TRBJ1-2, with D possibly being TRBD1 (5 bases). CDR1 MNHEY and CDR2 SVGAGI come from the germline V gene. CDR3 length: 15 residues. V dropped 5 bases and J dropped 4 bases, with 17 bases sitting between them. The CDR3 coding sequence is TGTGCCAGCAGTCTACGGCAGGGAGGAGGCTATGGCTACACCTTC. Amino acids: CASSLRQGGGYGYTF.

This chain connects TRBV5-1 to TRBJ2-5; 8 nucleotides agree with TRBD2. CDR1 is SGHRS and CDR2 is YFSETQ in the germline V gene. The CDR3 is made up of 14 amino acids. With V trimmed by 0 bases and J by 5 bases, 3 bases remained unmatched. This CDR3 is CASSLDREGETQYF. Here the CDR3 DNA reads TGCGCCAGCAGCTTGGACCGGGAGGGGGAGACCCAGTACTTC.

The chain has TRBV27 and TRBJ2-3, with D maybe TRBD1 (5 bases). The CDR3 runs 15 residues. From germline, CDR1 is MNHEY and CDR2 SMNVEV (reference sequence). Deletions cut 1 base from V and 4 bases from J, with 12 bases between. The CDR3 DNA follows: TGTGCCAGCAGTTTATGGGGCGGTATGGCAGATACGCAGTATTTT. This gives the protein CASSLWGGMADTQYF.